This entry lists 13 T cell receptor beta chains sequenced from one sample in a study of cytomegalovirus exposure and HLA in healthy donors. The PCR was carried out with 60 Vbeta primers and 13 Jbeta primers. The data were produced by immunoSEQ multiplex PCR, yet TCRdb's version contains in-frame clones alone and is incomplete. This table holds about 110,000 clones, around 83% found once. Specimen: PBMCs. These receptors were obtained from a woman aged 55-70 years in good health and CMV-seropositive.

J is TRBJ1-2 and V is TRBV19; a possible D gene is TRBD1 (6 bases). Germline CDR1 reads LNHDA; CDR2 reads SQIVND (reference sequence). Deletions cut 7 bases from V and 3 bases from J, with 15 bases between. The CDR3 runs to 14 residues. The CDR3, as DNA: TGTGCCAGTAAATCGGGGGGGCAGGACTATGGCTACACCTTC. Translated, it gives CASKSGGQDYGYTF.

There are a few counts of this clone. The CDR3: CASSVRQGNTEAFF. The CDR3 coding sequence is TGTGCCAGCAGCGTAAGACAGGGAAACACTGAAGCTTTCTTT. J is TRBJ1-1 and V is TRBV7-9; 7 nucleotides line up with TRBD1. CDR1 and CDR2 from the germline V gene are SEHNR and FQNEAQ (reference sequence). The CDR3 runs 14 residues. V shed 5 bases, J shed 2 bases, and the junction held 5 bases outside the gene matches.

V and J are TRBV5-1 and TRBJ2-1; tentatively, D is TRBD1 (5 bases). The CDR3 is 14 residues long. Germline V gives CDR1 SGHRS, CDR2 YFSETQ. Trimming took off 0 bases at V and 6 bases at J, with 10 bases between the two ends. The CDR3 nucleotides read TGCGCCAGCAGCTTGGGCAGCAGGGTCAATGAGCAGTTCTTC. Protein: CASSLGSRVNEQFF.

The chain employs TRBV6-1 and TRBJ2-1; 7 bases fit TRBD1. CDR3 length: 15 residues. CDR1 is MNHNS and CDR2 is SASEGT in the germline V gene. V was clipped by 4 bases and J by 2 bases; unmatched bases: 5. CDR3 in amino acids: CASSVSTGTYNEQFF. Written as DNA, the CDR3 is TGTGCCAGCAGTGTCTCGACAGGGACCTACAATGAGCAGTTCTTC.

This chain connects TRBV27 to TRBJ1-2, with D perhaps matching TRBD1 (6 bases). The CDR3 is 13 amino acids. The germline CDR1 and CDR2 sequences are MNHEY and SMNVEV (reference sequence). Trimming took off 5 bases at V and 6 bases at J, with 13 bases between the two ends. CDR3 sequence reads: CASSPRDTHGYTF. As DNA, the CDR3 is TGTGCCAGCAGTCCCCGGGACACCCATGGCTACACCTTC.

The chain joins TRBV5-1 to TRBJ1-4; D call uncertain. This CDR3 is 16 amino acids long. Trimming pared 6 bases from V and 0 bases from J, leaving 15 bases between. Germline CDR1 reads SGHRS; CDR2 reads YFSETQ. The CDR3 is CASTLESGATNEKLFF. The CDR3 DNA sequence: TGCGCCAGCACCCTCGAATCCGGGGCAACTAATGAAAAACTGTTTTTT.

This clone has a single count. A junction boundary mismatches the germline segment, possibly from a read error. The chain carries TRBV7-7 and TRBJ2-7, with D unclear. Germline values: CDR1 SSHAT, CDR2 FNYEAQ (reference sequence). The CDR3 extends over 13 amino acids. The CDR3: CASSLDASLEQYF. In DNA form, the CDR3 reads TGTGCTAGCAGCTTAGACGCGTCACTCGAGCAGTACTTC.

The gene calls are TRBV6-1 and TRBJ2-3, with TRBD1 matching over 9 bases. V was clipped by 4 bases and J by 6 bases; unmatched bases: 5. Germline V lookup: CDR1 MNHNS, CDR2 SASEGT. This CDR3 spans 14 amino acids. CDR3 region: CASSARTGVDTQYF. For the CDR3, the DNA is TGTGCCAGCAGTGCTCGGACAGGGGTTGATACGCAGTATTTT.

V is TRBV11-2 and J is TRBJ1-1; the D gene is possibly TRBD1 (6 bases). The V gene lost 3 bases and the J gene lost 3 bases, with 17 bases spanning the gap. CDR1 SGHAT and CDR2 FQNNGV come from the germline V gene. This CDR3 region has 16 residues. CDR3 amino acids: CASSFGVVGADTEAFF. In nucleotides, the CDR3 is TGTGCCAGCAGCTTTGGAGTGGTGGGGGCAGACACTGAAGCTTTCTTT.

This clone was found once. The V call is TRBV18, the J call TRBJ2-7, with no clear D. From germline, CDR1 is KGHSH and CDR2 LQKENI. CDR3 length: 12 residues. The V gene lost 6 bases and the J gene lost 6 bases, with 12 bases spanning the gap. CDR3 loop: CASSREPPEQYF. CDR3 nucleotide sequence: TGTGCCAGCTCGCGTGAGCCCCCCGAGCAGTACTTC.

This clone has just one count. The chain joins TRBV7-9 to TRBJ2-5; the match to TRBD2 covers 15 bases. With V trimmed by 5 bases and J by 0 bases, 4 bases remained unmatched. This CDR3 has 17 residues. In germline, CDR1 is SEHNR, CDR2 FQNEAQ (reference sequence). CDR3 nucleotides: TGTGCCAGCAGCCCCTGGACTAGCGGGAGGGACCAAGAGACCCAGTACTTC. Translation: CASSPWTSGRDQETQYF.

DNA for the CDR3: TGCGCCAGGAAGTGCCCCCCCTCCCGGGCCCCGGAGGGATCCTCCGATCAGCCCCAGCATTTT. It yields the protein CARKCPPSRAPEGSSDQPQHF. The chain links TRBV5-1 to TRBJ1-5; no clear D gene. V was trimmed by 8 bases and J by 5 bases, leaving 38 bases between them. The CDR3 has 21 residues. CDR1 is SGHRS, CDR2 YFSETQ, per germline. The full variable domain, in which reference TRBV5-1 and TRBJ1-5 provide the parts outside the CDR3, is KAGVTQTPRYLIKTRGQQVTLSCSPISGHRSVSWYQQTPGQGLQFLFEYFSETQRNKGNFPGRFSGRQFSNSRSEMNVSTLELGDSALYLCARKCPPSRAPEGSSDQPQHFGDGTRLSIL.

This chain links TRBV2 with TRBJ2-5; 8 nucleotides agree with TRBD1. V was pared by 2 bases and J by 2 bases, with 7 bases of the junction left unmatched. The CDR3 loop spans 16 amino acids. Per germline, CDR1 SNHLY and CDR2 FYNNEI. The CDR3 spells CASSEYAGQGQETQYF. Written as DNA, the CDR3 is TGTGCCAGCAGTGAATATGCAGGACAGGGACAAGAGACCCAGTACTTC.